Below, 15 T cell receptor beta chains from the same sample are listed, as sequenced in a study of human T cells and chemical hapten exposure. TCRdb processed the RACE reads anew with MiXCR; each CDR3 protein has one entry. There are over 150,000 distinct CDR3 sequences in the sample; around a quarter occur only once, and 2.1% lies in the top ten. Sample time point: patch test 3, about 24 weeks after DPC sensitization. Regarding treatment: therapeutic diphenylcyclopropenone sensitization with weekly scalp DPC. Sequencing used whole blood, obtained in connection with sensitization to the hapten diphenylcyclopropenone (DPC). The receptors shown here come from a young woman with alopecia areata. Some clones in this sample may be carry-over from other donors' samples.

The genes are TRBV7-2 and TRBJ2-7; TRBD1 aligns across 8 bases. The CDR3 has 17 residues. CDR1 is SGHTA and CDR2 is FQGNSA in the germline V gene. With V trimmed by 3 bases and J by 6 bases, 16 bases remained unmatched. The CDR3 sequence is CASSLQPTNRGAGEQYF. As DNA, the CDR3 is TGTGCCAGCAGCTTGCAACCAACTAACAGGGGGGCAGGCGAGCAGTACTTC.

The rearrangement joins TRBV7-2 to TRBJ1-1; D gene uncertain. CDR1 SGHTA and CDR2 FQGNSA come from the germline V gene. V lost 0 bases to trimming and J lost 5 bases, with 19 bases between them. CDR3 length: 17 amino acids. The CDR3 loop is CASSLAQWGGRGTEAFF. CDR3 DNA: TGTGCCAGCAGCTTAGCGCAATGGGGAGGGAGAGGTACTGAAGCTTTCTTT.

The chain recombines TRBV29-1 with TRBJ1-3; a possible D gene is TRBD1 (6 bases). V lost 5 bases and J lost 0, with 11 bases in between. In germline, CDR1 is SQVTM, CDR2 ANQGSEA. The CDR3 sequence is 14 residues long. CDR3 sequence reads: CSVRGQSSGNTIYF. CDR3 coding DNA: TGCAGCGTTCGGGGACAAAGCTCTGGAAACACCATATATTTT.

This clonotype was recorded a few times. CDR3 region: CASRPRQGKQPQHF. For the CDR3, the DNA is TGTGCAAGTCGACCAAGACAGGGAAAGCAGCCCCAGCATTTT. The chain uses TRBV12-2 and TRBJ1-5; the D segment call TRBD1 is taken from the table without a DNA check. TRBV12-2 is shown as a pseudogene. CDR3 length: 14 amino acids.

This clonotype has a handful of counts. The rearrangement joins TRBV7-2 to TRBJ2-5; TRBD2 matches 10 bases. CDR1 is SGHTA, CDR2 FQGNSA, per germline. V dropped 4 bases and J dropped 5; count of bases not matched to a gene: 16. The CDR3 length is 18 residues. The DNA for the CDR3 is TGTGCCAGCAGCTGGATGACCGGGACTAGCGCCCGCGGTGAGACCCAGTACTTC. Its translation: CASSWMTGTSARGETQYF. The variable domain in full, completed from reference TRBV7-2 and TRBJ2-5, reads GAGVSQSPSNKVTEKGKDVELRCDPISGHTALYWYRQSLGQGLEFLIYFQGNSAPDKSGLPSDRFSAERTGGSVSTLTIQRTQQEDSAVYLCASSWMTGTSARGETQYFGPGTRLLVL.

This clonotype was seen only a few times. The rearrangement uses TRBV7-3 and TRBJ1-2; TRBD1 matches 8 bases. The CDR3 has 13 residues. Unmatched junction bases numbered 7, after V lost 5 bases and J lost 8 bases. Looked up from germline, CDR1 is SGHTA and CDR2 is FQGTGA. The CDR3, as DNA: TGTGCCAGCAGCCAAGGACAGGGTAGCGGCTACACCTTC. As protein: CASSQGQGSGYTF.

This clonotype has just a few counts. The rearrangement joins TRBV10-3 to TRBJ1-3; 8 positions match TRBD1. CDR3 length: 14 amino acids. Germline V CDR1 and CDR2: ENHRY, SYGVKD. The V gene end was trimmed by 6 bases and the J gene end by 4 bases; junction bases not matched to a gene: 5. The CDR3 region is CAIRNPGGGNTIYF. For the CDR3, the DNA is TGTGCCATCAGGAACCCAGGGGGCGGAAACACCATATATTTT.

This clonotype was found once. This may be a read error: a much more frequent sequence differs by one nucleotide. V is TRBV6-2 or TRBV6-3 and J is TRBJ2-1, with D possibly TRBD2 on 6 matching bases. The CDR3 extends over 12 amino acids. CDR1 MNHEY and CDR2 SVGEGT come from the germline V gene. CDR3 bases: TGTGGCAGCAGTTACTCCCGGGGGGAGCAGTTCTTC. This gives the protein CGSSYSRGEQFF.

The chain employs TRBV7-9 and TRBJ2-3; D is tentatively TRBD1 or TRBD2 (5 bases each). Trimming stripped 2 bases from V and 0 bases from J, with 9 bases between. This CDR3 region has 15 residues. Germline V CDR1 and CDR2: SEHNR, FQNEAQ (reference sequence). The CDR3 region has the DNA TGTGCCAGCAGCTTAAGAGGGGCTAGCACAGATACGCAGTATTTT. Protein sequence: CASSLRGASTDTQYF.

The rearrangement uses TRBV7-9 and TRBJ1-2; no reliable D call. This CDR3 contains 13 residues. CDR1 is SEHNR and CDR2 is FQNEAQ in the germline V gene (reference sequence). Trimming took off 2 bases at V and 6 bases at J, with 10 bases between the two ends. The DNA of the CDR3 is TGTGCCAGCAGCTTATTAGCGCGAGATGGCTACACCTTC. As protein: CASSLLARDGYTF.

This clonotype was seen more than once but under ten times. The gene calls are TRBV6-5 and TRBJ1-4, with D possibly matching TRBD1 (5 bases). The length of the CDR3 is 14 residues. CDR1 is MNHEY, CDR2 SVGAGI, per germline. Trimming left V 2 bases short and J 10 bases short, with 14 bases between. CDR3 residues: CASSYGDGRGKLFF. In DNA form, the CDR3 reads TGTGCCAGCAGTTACGGGGACGGCCGGGGAAAACTGTTTTTT.

The chain joins TRBV5-1 to TRBJ2-2; D is unclear. Germline V CDR1 and CDR2: SGHRS, YFSETQ. Trimming removed 4 bases at V and 6 bases at J, with 13 bases between. The CDR3 loop spans 14 amino acids. The DNA of the CDR3 is TGCGCCAGCAGCCCTAGTCAAGGGCCCGGGGAGCTGTTTTTT. Translated, it gives CASSPSQGPGELFF.

This clonotype has only a few counts. The chain has TRBV9 and TRBJ2-7; 9 positions agree with TRBD1. This CDR3 is built from 15 residues. V trimming: 4 bases; J trimming: 0 bases; junction bases outside the gene matches: 5. The germline V gene has CDR1 SGDLS and CDR2 YYNGEE. This chain's CDR3 is CASSRDRAYSYEQYF. CDR3 sequence (DNA): TGTGCCAGCAGCAGGGACAGGGCGTACTCCTACGAGCAGTACTTC.

This clonotype occurred a few times. The V and J genes are TRBV4-2 and TRBJ2-1; D is unresolved. Looked up from germline, CDR1 is LGHNA and CDR2 is YNFKEQ. Trimming left V 8 bases short and J 9 bases short, with 8 bases between. CDR3 length: 10 residues. CDR3 DNA sequence: TGTGCCAGCTCCTCGGGTGAGCAGTTCTTC. Translation gives CASSSGEQFF.

The chain is built from TRBV20-1 and TRBJ1-1, with 8 positions matching TRBD1. Per the germline V gene, CDR1 is DFQATT and CDR2 is SNEGSKA (reference sequence). Trimming took 5 bases from V and 11 from J; bases not matched to a gene: 7. CDR3 size: 11 residues. CDR3 amino acids: CSAVSQGAAFF. CDR3 in DNA: TGCAGTGCTGTCAGTCAGGGGGCCGCTTTCTTT.